This is a list of T cell receptor beta chains from one sample in a study of T cells in Graves' hyperthyroidism and ophthalmopathy. Via MiXCR, TCRdb re-called the multiplex PCR reads, giving one row per CDR3 protein. The profile shows 400,000 to 550,000 distinct CDR3 sequences, about an eighth of them singletons. The sample comprised blood. All receptors come from a woman younger than 35 with Graves' hyperthyroidism. Both conserved end residues are part of each CDR3. D genes are given only for firm matches. Clone size is shown for a subset of rows, as once, few, many or a class of expanded clone.

>many|TRBJ2-1|TRBV7-9|-
TGTGCCAGCAGCTTCGGAGGGGCCAATGAGCAGTTCTTC
CASSFGGANEQFF
>many|TRBJ1-1|TRBV20-1|TRBD1
TGCAGTGCTGGGACACTGGGACAGAAACTGGCTGAAGCTTTCTTT
CSAGTLGQKLAEAFF
>many|TRBJ2-7|TRBV29-1|-
TGCAGCGTTGAATACATGTCCCACGAGCAGTACTTC
CSVEYMSHEQYF
>few|TRBJ1-4|TRBV29-1|TRBD1
TGCAGCGTCCCCGGGACAGTTCCTGAAAAACTGTTTTTT
CSVPGTVPEKLFF
>-|TRBJ2-4|TRBV2|-
TGTGCCAGCAGTGAAGAGGGCCCTGGAGACTTC
CASSEEGPGDF
>few|TRBJ2-5|TRBV5-6|TRBD2
TGTGCCAGCACGTGGGCGGGAGGGCCGAAAGAGACCCAGTACTTC
CASTWAGGPKETQYF
>many|TRBJ2-1|TRBV3-1|-
TGTGCCAGCAGCCACCCGGGGACAACCAATGAGCAGTTCTTC
CASSHPGTTNEQFF
>many|TRBJ1-2|TRBV12-3/TRBV12-4|-
TGTGCCAGCAGTTCCGCTCTTGGCTACACCTTC
CASSSALGYTF
>many|TRBJ1-1|TRBV29-1|-
TGCAGCGTTGGCTCGAGCCTGAACACTGAAGCTTTCTTT
CSVGSSLNTEAFF
>many|TRBJ2-1|TRBV12-3/TRBV12-4|TRBD2
TGTGCCAGCAGTTTATTGGTAGCGGGAGGAAATGAGCAGTTCTTC
CASSLLVAGGNEQFF
>many|TRBJ2-5|TRBV2|-
TGTGCCAGGGCAGACAGGCCTAAAGAGACCCAGTACTTC
CARADRPKETQYF